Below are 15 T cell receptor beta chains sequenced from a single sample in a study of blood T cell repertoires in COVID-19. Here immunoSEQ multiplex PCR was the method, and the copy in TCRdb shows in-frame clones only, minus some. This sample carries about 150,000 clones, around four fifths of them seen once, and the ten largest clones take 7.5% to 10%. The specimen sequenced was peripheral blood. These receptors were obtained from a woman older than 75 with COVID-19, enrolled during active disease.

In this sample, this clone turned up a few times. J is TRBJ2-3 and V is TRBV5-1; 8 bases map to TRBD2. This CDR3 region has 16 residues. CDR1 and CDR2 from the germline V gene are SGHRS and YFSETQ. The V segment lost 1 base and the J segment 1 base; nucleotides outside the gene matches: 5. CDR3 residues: CASSLSGRHGTDTQYF. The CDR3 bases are TGCGCCAGCAGCTTGAGCGGGAGACACGGCACAGATACGCAGTATTTT.

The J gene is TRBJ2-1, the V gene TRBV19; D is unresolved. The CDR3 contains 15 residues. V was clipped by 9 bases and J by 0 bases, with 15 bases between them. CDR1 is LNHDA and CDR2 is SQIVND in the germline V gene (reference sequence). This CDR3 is CASRLQDSSYNEQFF. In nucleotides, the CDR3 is TGTGCCAGCCGGCTTCAGGATTCCTCCTACAATGAGCAGTTCTTC. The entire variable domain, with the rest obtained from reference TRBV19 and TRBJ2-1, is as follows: DGGITQSPKYLFRKEGQNVTLSCEQNLNHDAMYWYRQDPGQGLRLIYYSQIVNDFQKGDIAEGYSVSREKKESFPLTVTSAQKNPTAFYLCASRLQDSSYNEQFFGPGTRLTVL.

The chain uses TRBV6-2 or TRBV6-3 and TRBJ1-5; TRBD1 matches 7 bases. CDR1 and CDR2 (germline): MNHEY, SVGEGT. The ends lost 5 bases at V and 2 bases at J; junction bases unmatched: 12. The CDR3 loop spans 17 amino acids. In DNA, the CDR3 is TGTGCCAGCAGTCGCTCCAGAGGGGGCGATGGCAATCAGCCCCAGCATTTT. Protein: CASSRSRGGDGNQPQHF.

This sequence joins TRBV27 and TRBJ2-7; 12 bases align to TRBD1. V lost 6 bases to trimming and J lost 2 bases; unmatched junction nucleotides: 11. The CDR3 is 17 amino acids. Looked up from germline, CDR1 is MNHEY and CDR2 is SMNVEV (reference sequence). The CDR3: CASSRTTGTGGPYEQYF. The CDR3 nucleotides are TGTGCCAGCAGCCGTACTACCGGGACAGGGGGCCCCTACGAGCAGTACTTC.

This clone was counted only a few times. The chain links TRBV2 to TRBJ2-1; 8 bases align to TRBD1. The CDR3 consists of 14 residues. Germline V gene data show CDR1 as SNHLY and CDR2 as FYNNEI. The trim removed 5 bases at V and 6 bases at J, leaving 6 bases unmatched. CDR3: CASSFQGASNEQFF. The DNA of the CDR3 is TGTGCCAGCAGTTTTCAGGGGGCGAGCAATGAGCAGTTCTTC.

DNA of the CDR3: TGCAGCGTTGCTTTTCGCAGGGAAGGCGAGCAGTACTTC. Translated: CSVAFRREGEQYF. This chain links TRBV29-1 with TRBJ2-7; TRBD1 might be the D (5 bases). Germline V gives CDR1 SQVTM, CDR2 ANQGSEA. Trimming took 4 bases from V and 6 from J, leaving 16 bases between them. This CDR3 contains 13 residues.

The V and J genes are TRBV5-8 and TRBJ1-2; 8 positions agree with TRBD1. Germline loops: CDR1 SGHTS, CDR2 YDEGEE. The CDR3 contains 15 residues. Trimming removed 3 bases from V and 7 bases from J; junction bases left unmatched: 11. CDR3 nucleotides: TGTGCCAGCAGCTCTCCGGGACAGGAGAGAGGTGGCTACACCTTC. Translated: CASSSPGQERGGYTF.

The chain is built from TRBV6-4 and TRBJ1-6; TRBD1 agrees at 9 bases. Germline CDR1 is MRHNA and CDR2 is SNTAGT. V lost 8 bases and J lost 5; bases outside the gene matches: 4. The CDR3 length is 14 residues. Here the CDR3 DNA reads TGTGCCAGCGGGGACAGGGCCGATAATTCACCCCTCCACTTT. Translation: CASGDRADNSPLHF.

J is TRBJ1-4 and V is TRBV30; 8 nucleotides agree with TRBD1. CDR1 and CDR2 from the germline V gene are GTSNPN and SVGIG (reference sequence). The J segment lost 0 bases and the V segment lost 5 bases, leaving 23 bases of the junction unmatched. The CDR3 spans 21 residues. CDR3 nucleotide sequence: TGTGCCTGGTACCCTGGACAGGGTAAGGAGACCTGGGAAGCAACTAATGAAAAACTGTTTTTT. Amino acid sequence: CAWYPGQGKETWEATNEKLFF.

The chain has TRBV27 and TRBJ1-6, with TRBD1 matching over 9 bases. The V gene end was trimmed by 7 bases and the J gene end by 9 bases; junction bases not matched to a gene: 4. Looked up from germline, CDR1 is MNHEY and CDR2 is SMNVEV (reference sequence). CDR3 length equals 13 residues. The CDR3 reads CASMGQGGSPLHF. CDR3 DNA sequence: TGTGCCAGCATGGGACAGGGTGGTTCACCCCTCCACTTT.

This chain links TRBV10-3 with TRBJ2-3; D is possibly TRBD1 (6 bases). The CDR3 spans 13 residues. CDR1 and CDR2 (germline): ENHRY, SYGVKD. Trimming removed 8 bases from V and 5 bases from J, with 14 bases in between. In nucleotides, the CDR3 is TGTGCCATCGGCTCAGGGGTGGGAGATACGCAGTATTTT. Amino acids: CAIGSGVGDTQYF.

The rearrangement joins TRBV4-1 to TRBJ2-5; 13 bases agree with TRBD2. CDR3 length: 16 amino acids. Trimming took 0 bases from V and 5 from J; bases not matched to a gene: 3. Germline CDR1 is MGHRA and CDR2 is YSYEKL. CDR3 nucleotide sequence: TGCGCCAGCAGCCAAGACCTACTAGCGGGAGGGGAGACCCAGTACTTC. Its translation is CASSQDLLAGGETQYF.

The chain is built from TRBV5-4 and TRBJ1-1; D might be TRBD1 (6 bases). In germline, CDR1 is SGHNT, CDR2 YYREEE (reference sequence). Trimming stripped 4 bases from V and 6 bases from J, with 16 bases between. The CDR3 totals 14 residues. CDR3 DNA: TGTGCCAGCAGCATTACAGGGCGGTGGGCTGAAGCTTTCTTT. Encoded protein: CASSITGRWAEAFF.

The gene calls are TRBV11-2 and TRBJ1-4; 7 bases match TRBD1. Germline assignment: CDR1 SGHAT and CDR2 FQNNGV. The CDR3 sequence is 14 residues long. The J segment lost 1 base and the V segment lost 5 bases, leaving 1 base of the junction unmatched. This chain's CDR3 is CASSRDRTNEKLFF. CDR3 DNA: TGTGCCAGCAGCCGGGACAGAACTAATGAAAAACTGTTTTTT. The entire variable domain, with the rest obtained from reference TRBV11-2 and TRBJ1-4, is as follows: EAGVAQSPRYKIIEKRQSVAFWCNPISGHATLYWYQQILGQGPKLLIQFQNNGVVDDSQLPKDRFSAERLKGVDSTLKIQPAKLEDSAVYLCASSRDRTNEKLFFGSGTQLSVL.

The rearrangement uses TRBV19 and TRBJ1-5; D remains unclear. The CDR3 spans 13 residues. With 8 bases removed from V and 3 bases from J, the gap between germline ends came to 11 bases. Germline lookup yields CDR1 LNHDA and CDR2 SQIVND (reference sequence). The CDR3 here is CASQTAFNQPQHF. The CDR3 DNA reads TGTGCCAGTCAAACTGCCTTCAATCAGCCCCAGCATTTT.